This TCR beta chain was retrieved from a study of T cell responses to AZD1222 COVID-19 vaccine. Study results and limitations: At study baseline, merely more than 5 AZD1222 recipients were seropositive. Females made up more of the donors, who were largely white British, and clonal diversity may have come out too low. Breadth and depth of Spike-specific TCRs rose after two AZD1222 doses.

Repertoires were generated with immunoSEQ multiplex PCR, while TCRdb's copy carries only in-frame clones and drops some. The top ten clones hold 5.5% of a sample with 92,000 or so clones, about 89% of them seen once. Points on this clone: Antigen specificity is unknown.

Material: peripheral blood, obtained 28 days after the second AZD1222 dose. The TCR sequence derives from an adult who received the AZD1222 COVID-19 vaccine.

Here the CDR3 DNA reads TGTGCCAGCAGTTTGCGGCAGGCGGGGGGTACGCAGTATTTT. This translates into CASSLRQAGGTQYF. The rearrangement links TRBV28 to TRBJ2-3; TRBD2 matches at 8 bases. CDR3 size: 14 residues. Germline CDR1 MDHEN, CDR2 SYDVKM. Losses at the gene ends were 3 bases for V and 8 bases for J; bases not matched to a gene: 7.